The TCR beta chain under discussion was sequenced for a study of blood T cell repertoires in COVID-19. Study overall: Sites across the United States, Italy and Spain contributed samples from acute and convalescent COVID-19. Sample material is recorded as cDNA or gDNA derived from T cells, B-cell-depleted T cells, or PBMCs.

Authors' processing steps: Amplified reference gene primers provided the basis for estimating nucleated cell counts. Here immunoSEQ multiplex PCR was the method, and the copy in TCRdb shows in-frame clones only, minus some. V and J calls and clone size are copied from that table; D and trimming were computed from the DNA. The data show roughly 240,000 clones, with 70% to 90% seen just once and 3.6% held by the top ten. Germline V gene data show CDR1 as MDHEN and CDR2 as SYDVKM. V gave up 10 bases and J gave up 4 bases; unmatched junction bases: 9. The CDR3 loop spans 13 amino acids. The sequenced material came from peripheral blood. The TCR was taken from a man aged 18 to 30 with active or convalescent COVID-19. The chain has TRBV28 and TRBJ1-2, with 7 positions matching TRBD1. CDR3 bases: TGTGCCATCAAACAGGGGAACAGCTATGGCTACACCTTC. As protein: CAIKQGNSYGYTF.